This T cell receptor (beta chain) came from a study of cytomegalovirus exposure and HLA in healthy donors. In its sample, this clone was seen a few times. The study ran its PCR with 60 Vbeta and 13 Jbeta primers. The assay was immunoSEQ multiplex PCR, and TCRdb's table has in-frame clones only and misses some. The sample yields some 150,000 clones, just over 75% seen once. Germline lookup yields CDR1 MNHNY and CDR2 SVGAGI (reference sequence). The junction had 10 bases not matched to a gene; V was cut back by 6 bases and J by 12 bases. The CDR3 is 13 residues long. J is TRBJ1-1 and V is TRBV6-6, with 10 bases identical to TRBD1. The sample taken for sequencing was PBMCs. The source is a young woman in good health and CMV-seropositive. The CDR3 DNA is TGTGCCAGCAGCAGGGACAGGGGAGGGAAAACTTTCTTT. Translating gives CASSRDRGGKTFF.